The 29 T cell receptor beta chains below all came from one sample that was sequenced in a study of tumor and adjacent non-tumor tissue in lung cancer. The library came from three nested PCR rounds adapted from ARM-PCR protocols. TCRdb independently ran MiXCR on the multiplex PCR reads; one entry per CDR3 protein. The data show tens of thousands of distinct CDR3 sequences, around 60% seen once. RNA was extracted from bulk tissue without any cell sorting. Input material: lung tumor tissue. The receptors were sampled from a man over 45 with non-small cell lung cancer.

A note on this clonotype: The junction departs from the called germline gene at one end, perhaps through a read error. The chain joins TRBV5-1 to TRBJ2-1; 7 nucleotides agree with TRBD1. Germline values: CDR1 SGHRS, CDR2 YFSETQ. The CDR3 length is 14 residues. In DNA, the CDR3 is TGCGCCAGCAGCACGGGACAGAATTACGATGAGCAGTTTTTC. Translated, it gives CASSTGQNYDEQFF.

In regard to this clonotype: One junction end does not reproduce the germline sequence, and a read error may be involved. V and J are TRBV11-2 and TRBJ1-1; 8 bases map to TRBD1. CDR3 size: 12 residues. CDR1 is SGHAT and CDR2 is FQNNGV in the germline V gene. The CDR3 is CASSSDRAGAPF. CDR3 bases: TGTGCCAGCAGCTCGGACAGGGCTGGAGCTCCCTTT.

Notes on this clonotype: A junction boundary mismatches the germline segment, possibly from a read error. The rearrangement joins TRBV11-1 to TRBJ1-1, with D perhaps matching TRBD1 (5 bases). Germline values: CDR1 SGHAT, CDR2 FQDESV (reference sequence). CDR3 size: 14 residues. CDR3 sequence reads: CASTRDSPRTEAFF. CDR3 coding DNA: TGTGCCAGCACCCGCGACAGCCCCAGAACTGAAGCTTTCTTC.

Regarding this clonotype: At one end, the junction sequence differs from germline, possibly due to a read error. The rearrangement joins TRBV5-1 to TRBJ1-5; D is unclear. The CDR3 is 15 residues long. Germline V gene sequence: CDR1 SGHRS, CDR2 YFSETQ. The CDR3 loop is CASSPEAGVYQPQHF. In DNA, the CDR3 is TGCGCCAGCAGCCCCGAGGCAGGTGTGTATCAGCCCCAACATTTT.

The chain uses TRBV12-3 or TRBV12-4 and TRBJ2-7; 8 bases agree with TRBD2. The CDR3 spans 15 residues. J lost 6 bases, V lost 4 bases, and 11 bases had no gene match. The CDR3 coding sequence is TGTGCCAGCAGTTCCCGGGTAGCGGGGCTAGTCGAGCAGTACTTC. Translating gives CASSSRVAGLVEQYF.

Of note for this clonotype: A much more abundant neighbour one base away suggests this may be a read error. J is TRBJ1-1 and V is TRBV15, with TRBD1 as a possible D gene (6 bases). This CDR3 is 14 amino acids long. The germline gives CDR1 LNHNV, CDR2 YYDKDF (reference sequence). V lost 7 bases and J 1 base, leaving 13 bases between the germline ends. CDR3 amino acids: CATNQVGQNTEAFF. CDR3 DNA sequence: TGTGCCACCAACCAGGTGGGACAGAACACTGAAGCTTTCTTT.

In its sample, this clonotype was seen many times. V and J are TRBV30 and TRBJ2-3; D remains unclear. Germline CDR1 and CDR2: GTSNPN and SVGIG (reference sequence). The CDR3 covers 15 residues. V was pared by 0 bases and J by 0 bases, with 10 bases between. CDR3 bases: TGTGCCTGGAGTGTAAACGGCCGAAGCACAGATACGCAGTATTTT. It translates to CAWSVNGRSTDTQYF.

This clonotype was counted a few times. Here the CDR3 reads CAWSPLPCEQYF. The CDR3 DNA follows: TGTGCCTGGAGTCCACTCCCCTGCGAGCAGTACTTC. V gene TRBV30 combines with J gene TRBJ2-7; no clear D. CDR1 GTSNPN and CDR2 SVGIG come from the germline V gene (reference sequence). V lost 2 bases and J 6 bases, leaving 11 bases between the germline ends. The CDR3 runs to 12 residues.

Turning to this clonotype: Being one base from a much bigger clone, this may be a read error. This sequence joins TRBV12-3 or TRBV12-4 and TRBJ1-3, with D possibly TRBD1 on 6 matching bases. The CDR3 covers 16 residues. The CDR3 nucleotides read TGTACCAGCAGTTCCACTTGGACAGTCTCTGGAAACACCATATATTTT. Residues: CTSSSTWTVSGNTIYF.

About this clonotype: Its ends do not fully match the called genes, so a read error is possible. The rearrangement joins TRBV5-1 to TRBJ2-5; 10 nucleotides match TRBD2. This CDR3 region has 16 residues. CDR1 is SGHRS, CDR2 YFSETQ, per germline. CDR3 protein: CANSHQTSGPQETQYF. CDR3 coding DNA: TGCGCCAACAGCCATCAGACTAGCGGGCCCCAAGAGACCCAGTACTTC.

On this clonotype itself: Just one base apart from a much larger clone, this may be a read error. This chain joins TRBV29-1 and TRBJ2-7, with 8 positions matching TRBD2. The CDR3 length is 14 residues. Germline CDR1 reads SQVTM; CDR2 reads ANQGSEA. CDR3 in amino acids: CSVEGQAGAGELYF. CDR3 nucleotide sequence: TGCAGCGTTGAAGGGCAAGCGGGAGCGGGCGAGCTGTACTTC.

Comments on this clonotype: The conserved final phenylalanine or tryptophan is absent from the CDR3, which likely points to a read error. CDR3 sequence reads: CASRREFNTEAFI. The CDR3 DNA reads TGTGCCAGCAGGCGCGAGTTTAACACTGAGGCTTTCATT. V usage is TRBV6-5 and J usage is TRBJ1-1, with D unclear. Germline-derived CDR1 and CDR2 are MNHEY and SVGAGI. CDR3 size: 13 residues.

This clonotype has only a few counts. The rearrangement links TRBV7-9 to TRBJ2-7; 8 nucleotides agree with TRBD2. Germline-derived CDR1 and CDR2 are SEHNR and FQNEAQ (reference sequence). The CDR3 has 14 amino acids. V shed 5 bases and J 5 bases; nucleotides not matched to a gene: 8. The CDR3 DNA is TGTGCCAGCAGCCGCACGGGAGGGCCCCACGAGCAGTACTTC. This sequence encodes CASSRTGGPHEQYF.

Concerning this clonotype itself: This may be a read error: a much more frequent sequence differs by one nucleotide. The chain has TRBV28 and TRBJ2-5; TRBD1 is a possible D gene (7 bases). Germline-derived CDR1 and CDR2 are MDHEN and SYDVKM. This CDR3 is built from 13 residues. CDR3 loop: CVSDQGGWSTQYF. The CDR3 bases are TGTGTCAGTGACCAGGGGGGTTGGTCGACCCAGTACTTC.

This clonotype has more than one count but fewer than ten. The V and J genes are TRBV20-1 and TRBJ2-3; 9 bases map to TRBD1. V lost 5 bases and J lost 1; bases outside the gene matches: 7. This CDR3 is built from 15 residues. CDR1 DFQATT and CDR2 SNEGSKA come from the germline V gene (reference sequence). In DNA form, the CDR3 reads TGCAGTGCTGGACGGCGACAGGGGGGCACAGATACGCAGTATTTT. This translates into CSAGRRQGGTDTQYF.

Ten or more counts support this clonotype. This chain connects TRBV5-4 to TRBJ2-2; D call uncertain. Trimming took 0 bases from V and 0 from J, leaving 9 bases between them. Per germline, CDR1 SGHNT and CDR2 YYREEE (reference sequence). This CDR3 is 16 amino acids long. CDR3 sequence reads: CASSLETAPNTGELFF. In nucleotides, the CDR3 is TGTGCCAGCAGCTTGGAAACAGCTCCGAACACCGGGGAGCTGTTTTTT.

This clonotype was counted many times. The V call is TRBV11-2, the J call TRBJ2-5, with TRBD1 matching 9 bases. The CDR3 has 14 residues. V dropped 4 bases and J dropped 4; count of bases not matched to a gene: 4. Germline values: CDR1 SGHAT, CDR2 FQNNGV. CDR3 DNA: TGTGCCAGCAGCTCTTTGGACAGGGGAGAGACCCAGTACTTC. Translation: CASSSLDRGETQYF.

Of note for this clonotype: Because the CDR3 is missing its conserved closing phenylalanine or tryptophan, this is likely a read error. The chain carries TRBV11-3 and TRBJ2-3, with TRBD2 matching over 14 bases. Germline V lookup: CDR1 SGHNT, CDR2 YENEEA. The CDR3 extends over 17 amino acids. With 5 bases clipped from V and 2 bases from J, the junction kept 6 bases outside the gene matches. The CDR3 DNA reads TGTGCCAGCAGCCAAGGGACTAGCGGGGGTACCACAGATACGCAGTATTTG. Its translation: CASSQGTSGGTTDTQYL.

This clonotype has at least ten counts. The genes are TRBV29-1 and TRBJ2-1; D is unclear. The CDR3 consists of 9 residues. The V end lost 3 bases, the J end lost 6 bases, and 0 bases lay between the germline ends. CDR1 is SQVTM, CDR2 ANQGSEA, per germline. The CDR3 DNA is TGCAGCGTTGACAATGAGCAGTTCTTC. This gives the protein CSVDNEQFF.

Remarks on this clonotype: A much larger clone differs by one base, so this may be a read error. The chain carries TRBV29-1 and TRBJ1-1, with a weak D call TRBD1 (6 bases). CDR1 is SQVTM, CDR2 ANQGSEA, per germline. The CDR3 is made up of 13 amino acids. CDR3: CIVEGHLNTEAFF. CDR3 DNA: TGCATCGTTGAGGGACACCTCAACACTGAAGCTTTCTTT. Looking up the rest from reference TRBV29-1 and TRBJ1-1 gives the full variable domain: SAVISQKPSRDICQRGTSLTIQCQVDSQVTMMFWYRQQPGQSLTLIATANQGSEATYESGFVIDKFPISRPNLTFSTLTVSNMSPEDSSIYLCIVEGHLNTEAFFGQGTRLTVV.

The rearrangement uses TRBV10-2 and TRBJ2-2; the D gene could be TRBD1 or TRBD2 (5 bases each). V was clipped by 2 bases and J by 6 bases, with 13 bases between them. The CDR3 loop spans 15 amino acids. The germline V gene has CDR1 WSHSY and CDR2 SAAADI. The CDR3 nucleotides read TGCGCCAGCAGTGAGCCAGGGACCAGCGCCGGGGAGCTGTTTTTT. Its translation is CASSEPGTSAGELFF.

This clonotype was observed a handful of times. A junction end diverges from the germline sequence, so it may reflect a read error. The chain recombines TRBV6-2 or TRBV6-3 with TRBJ2-3, with D possibly being TRBD1 or TRBD2 (6 bases each). CDR3 size: 15 residues. The V gene's germline CDR1 is MNHEY and CDR2 SVGEGT. The CDR3 DNA follows: TGCGCCGGCAGTTACGGGGGCGAAGACACAGATACGCAGTATTTT. The encoded protein is CAGSYGGEDTDTQYF.

A single count supports this clonotype. The rearrangement joins TRBV11-2 to TRBJ2-4; D might be TRBD1 (5 bases). Trimming removed 5 bases from V and 9 bases from J, with 14 bases in between. The CDR3 covers 13 residues. From germline, CDR1 is SGHAT and CDR2 FQNNGV. As DNA, the CDR3 is TGTGCCAGCAGCCGAGACAGAGGTGGCATTCAGTACTTC. Amino acid sequence: CASSRDRGGIQYF.

To note about this clonotype: Relative to the germline gene, one junction end is altered; a read error may explain this. The CDR3 DNA sequence: TGCTCCAGCAGCCACGACGGGGCTGGGGCCAACGTCCTGACTTTC. Its translation: CSSSHDGAGANVLTF. The chain recombines TRBV4-1 with TRBJ2-6; D possibly corresponds to TRBD2 (5 bases). Germline V gene data show CDR1 as MGHRA and CDR2 as YSYEKL. The CDR3 runs to 15 residues.

As for this clonotype: A read error may produce the germline difference seen at one junction end. The chain is built from TRBV23-1 and TRBJ2-7; 9 nucleotides match TRBD1. TRBV23-1 is labeled an ORF, and its function is uncertain. The CDR3 length is 17 residues. The DNA for the CDR3 is TGCGCCAGCAGTCATATCATTATGGGACAGGGTGCGTACGGGCAGTACTTC. Translation: CASSHIIMGQGAYGQYF.

This clonotype has at least ten counts. The rearrangement uses TRBV5-6 and TRBJ2-5; TRBD2 agrees at 12 bases. Germline lookup yields CDR1 SGHDT and CDR2 YYEEEE. The CDR3 runs to 20 residues. Trimming removed 4 bases from V and 1 base from J; junction bases left unmatched: 17. The CDR3 DNA is TGTGCCAGCAGCCGCGGACCGATTACCTCTAGCGGGGGGGCCCAAGAGACCCAGTACTTC. As protein: CASSRGPITSSGGAQETQYF. The full variable domain, completed using reference TRBV5-6 and TRBJ2-5, is DAGVTQSPTHLIKTRGQQVTLRCSPKSGHDTVSWYQQALGQGPQFIFQYYEEEERQRGNFPDRFSGHQFPNYSSELNVNALLLGDSALYLCASSRGPITSSGGAQETQYFGPGTRLLVL.

V and J are TRBV20-1 and TRBJ2-1; maybe TRBD2 (5 bases). The CDR3 sequence is 13 residues long. Germline CDR1 reads DFQATT; CDR2 reads SNEGSKA (reference sequence). The V and J ends lost 6 bases and 0 bases respectively, with 9 bases between them. The CDR3 nucleotides read TGCAGTGCGAGGGAGAGCTCCTACAATGAGCAGTTCTTC. Protein sequence: CSARESSYNEQFF.

This clonotype was recorded many times. This sequence joins TRBV5-5 and TRBJ2-1; the D gene is possibly TRBD2 (5 bases). This CDR3 has 13 amino acids. Per germline, CDR1 SGHKS and CDR2 YYEKEE (reference sequence). The V end was cut by 6 bases, the J end by 2 bases, with 9 bases between. CDR3 region: CASTEEAYNEQFF. CDR3 nucleotide sequence: TGTGCCAGCACCGAGGAGGCCTACAATGAGCAGTTCTTC.

The rearrangement uses TRBV30 and TRBJ1-2, with D maybe TRBD1 (6 bases). Germline V gives CDR1 GTSNPN, CDR2 SVGIG (reference sequence). V was clipped by 5 bases and J by 5 bases, with 9 bases between them. There are 11 residues in the CDR3. The chain's CDR3 is CAWGQRYGYTF. The CDR3 nucleotides read TGTGCCTGGGGACAGAGATATGGCTACACCTTC.